This is a list of T cell receptor beta chains from one sample in a study of T cell changes during pregnancy in multiple sclerosis. Only in-frame clones appear in the TCRdb table, and some are missing; sequencing was by immunoSEQ multiplex PCR. The sample records some 60,000 clones, 75% to 90% being singletons. The sequenced sample was CD4+ T cells from peripheral blood mononuclear cells, obtained in the third trimester of pregnancy. Every receptor here comes from a female donor with multiple sclerosis, enrolled in a pregnancy study. The CDR3 runs from the conserved cysteine through the conserved F or W. A D gene is named only where the DNA matches it firmly. The size of a clone is reported for some rows only, either as once, few or many, or as a class for expanded clones.

.	TRBD1	TRBV6-5	TRBJ1-2	TGTGCCAGCAGTTACTCGGCAGGGGGCCTCTATGGCTACACCTTC	CASSYSAGGLYGYTF
.	TRBD1	TRBV30	TRBJ1-5	TGTGCCTGGAGTCAAGACAGGGGATATCAGCCCCAGCATTTT	CAWSQDRGYQPQHF
.	.	TRBV6-5	TRBJ2-2	TGTGCCAGCGGGTCTCGGGGGTCGAACACCGGGGAGCTGTTTTTT	CASGSRGSNTGELFF
.	.	TRBV18	TRBJ1-1	TGTGCCAGCTCACCACCGCCGGGCACTGAAGCTTTCTTT	CASSPPPGTEAFF
few	.	TRBV6-1	TRBJ1-2	TGTGCCAGCAACCTACAGACCTCCTATGGCTACACCTTC	CASNLQTSYGYTF
.	.	TRBV7-9	TRBJ1-5	TGTGCCAGCAGCTTAAGTGACAGGAGGCCTCCCCGCAATCAGCCCCAGCATTTT	CASSLSDRRPPRNQPQHF
.	.	TRBV19	TRBJ1-5	TGTGCCAGTAGTATAGGTGGACAGCCCAATCAGCCCCAGCATTTT	CASSIGGQPNQPQHF
.	TRBD2	TRBV7-2	TRBJ2-7	TGTGCCAGCAGCTTAGTCGTCGGGGGACTAGCTGCCTACGAGCAGTACTTC	CASSLVVGGLAAYEQYF
.	.	TRBV6-5	TRBJ2-2	TGTGCCAGCAGTTACATATCAGGTGGCACCGGGGAGCTGTTTTTT	CASSYISGGTGELFF
.	.	TRBV30	TRBJ1-2	TGTGCCTGGAGTGGGGCCACGTTCAGGTACACCTTC	CAWSGATFRYTF
.	TRBD1	TRBV4-1	TRBJ2-6	TGCGCCAGCAGCCAAGAACTCTATGACAGGGGCGTTTCTGGGGCCAACGTCCTGACTTTC	CASSQELYDRGVSGANVLTF
once	TRBD1	TRBV15	TRBJ1-2	TGTGCCACCAGCAGGGGAAGACAGGGCCACACCTTC	CATSRGRQGHTF
.	TRBD2	TRBV19	TRBJ2-1	TGTGCCAGTAGTATAGAAACTAGCGGGGTTTACAATGAGCAGTTCTTC	CASSIETSGVYNEQFF
.	TRBD2	TRBV18	TRBJ2-7	TGTGCCAGCTCGCCACGGGAGGAGAGCCACGAGCAGTACTTC	CASSPREESHEQYF
.	TRBD2	TRBV14	TRBJ2-7	TGTGCCAGCAGCCAAGTTCGAGCGGGGGCCTCCTACGAGCAGTACTTC	CASSQVRAGASYEQYF
.	.	TRBV19	TRBJ1-4	TGTGCCAGTAGTATTTTTCGCGCGACTTTCACCGCAAAACTGTTTTTT	CASSIFRATFTAKLFF
.	TRBD1	TRBV19	TRBJ1-6	TGTGCCAGTAGGCCGGTCCGGCCGGACAGGCTCCTCTCCTATAATTCACCCCTCCACTTT	CASRPVRPDRLLSYNSPLHF
.	.	TRBV25-1	TRBJ1-4	TGTGCCAGCAGTGAGGGAGGGCGGGGGGCTAATGAAAAACTGTTTTTT	CASSEGGRGANEKLFF
.	.	TRBV18	TRBJ1-1	TGTGCCAGCTCACCACAATACGGGGATCTCAACACTGAAGCTTTCTTT	CASSPQYGDLNTEAFF
.	TRBD2	TRBV30	TRBJ2-5	TGTGCCTGGAGTGCTAGCGGGGGGCGGGAGACCCAGTACTTC	CAWSASGGRETQYF
.	.	TRBV5-4	TRBJ2-1	TGTGCCAGCAGCTTGGACAGGGCCACCTACAATGAGCAGTTCTTC	CASSLDRATYNEQFF
.	.	TRBV5-1	TRBJ1-2	TGCGCCAGCAGCTTGGATGGGGGCGAGACTTATGGCTACACCTTC	CASSLDGGETYGYTF